This is a list of T cell receptor beta chains from one sample in a study of blood T cell repertoires in COVID-19. TCRdb's copy holds only in-frame clones and misses some; the assay was immunoSEQ multiplex PCR. The repertoire includes around 220,000 clones, approximately 80% of them detected once, and approximately 5% sits in the top ten. Sequencing was carried out using peripheral blood. These receptors all stem from a woman aged 80 or over with active or convalescent COVID-19. Each CDR3 is given with its conserved first and last residue. The D gene is left open where the match is weak. Where a row states a size, it is once, few, many or the class of an expanded clone; other rows omit it.

clone_size	v_call	d_call	j_call	cdr3_aa	cdr3_nt
-	TRBV29-1	TRBD1	TRBJ1-6	CSVRRGQGDSPLHF	TGCAGCGTCCGAAGAGGACAGGGAGATTCACCCCTCCACTTT
few	TRBV10-1	TRBD1	TRBJ2-7	CASREQGDHEQYF	TGCGCCAGCAGGGAACAGGGGGACCACGAGCAGTACTTC
-	TRBV7-9	-	TRBJ1-5	CASSFGAGGNQPQHF	TGTGCCAGCAGCTTCGGGGCAGGGGGCAATCAGCCCCAGCATTTT
-	TRBV5-5	-	TRBJ2-6	CASSLVGVTRLSGANVLTF	TGTGCCAGCAGCTTGGTAGGGGTGACCCGCCTCTCTGGGGCCAACGTCCTGACTTTC
-	TRBV19	-	TRBJ2-1	CASSIGQNNEQFF	TGTGCCAGTAGTATCGGACAGAACAATGAGCAGTTCTTC
-	TRBV7-8	TRBD2	TRBJ2-7	CASSLVSSGSYEQYF	TGTGCCAGCAGCCTCGTATCTAGCGGGAGTTACGAGCAGTACTTC
-	TRBV5-5	-	TRBJ2-3	CASSLYVAVTYTDTQYF	TGTGCCAGCAGCTTGTACGTGGCGGTAACTTACACAGATACGCAGTATTTT
once	TRBV9	TRBD2	TRBJ2-1	CASSVVGLAIDEQFF	TGTGCCAGCAGCGTAGTGGGACTAGCGATCGATGAGCAGTTCTTC
-	TRBV7-9	TRBD2	TRBJ2-2	CASSHSGGSIGELFF	TGTGCCAGCAGCCATAGCGGGGGGTCGATCGGGGAGCTGTTTTTT
few	TRBV4-1	TRBD1	TRBJ1-2	CASSQPRTGSDGYTF	TGCGCCAGCAGCCAACCCCGGACAGGGTCTGATGGCTACACCTTC
-	TRBV6-1	-	TRBJ1-5	CASSEDLMARGLQHF	TGTGCCAGCAGTGAAGATTTGATGGCTCGAGGACTTCAGCATTTT
-	TRBV16	TRBD1	TRBJ2-5	CASSLTGGFETQYF	TGTGCCAGCAGCCTGACAGGGGGCTTCGAGACCCAGTACTTC
-	TRBV6-2/TRBV6-3	-	TRBJ1-2	CASSYSTARGYGYTF	TGTGCCAGCAGTTACTCGACCGCCCGGGGCTATGGCTACACCTTC
-	TRBV10-1	TRBD2	TRBJ2-1	CASSAGTSGNYNEQFF	TGCGCCAGCAGTGCGGGGACTAGCGGGAACTACAATGAGCAGTTCTTC
-	TRBV6-4	-	TRBJ2-2	CASSVFGGANTGELFF	TGTGCCAGCAGTGTATTCGGAGGAGCAAACACCGGGGAGCTGTTTTTT
few	TRBV4-1	TRBD1	TRBJ2-7	CASSPSQGAYYEQYF	TGCGCCAGCAGCCCCTCACAGGGGGCCTATTACGAGCAGTACTTC
-	TRBV28	TRBD2	TRBJ2-1	CASSFRGRLAGSYNEQFF	TGTGCCAGCAGTTTTAGGGGAAGACTAGCCGGCTCCTACAATGAGCAGTTCTTC
-	TRBV5-1	-	TRBJ1-1	CASSYLEEGSEAFF	TGCGCCAGCAGCTATTTGGAGGAGGGCTCTGAAGCTTTCTTT
-	TRBV19	-	TRBJ1-5	CASSIELNQPQHF	TGTGCCAGTAGTATCGAACTGAATCAGCCCCAGCATTTT
-	TRBV3-1/TRBV3-2	TRBD1	TRBJ1-4	CASSPTSTGDGEKLFF	TGTGCCAGCAGCCCGACATCTACAGGGGATGGCGAAAAACTGTTTTTT
-	TRBV28	TRBD2	TRBJ2-1	CASPPPASGSVGEQFF	TGTGCCAGCCCCCCCCCGGCTAGCGGGAGTGTTGGTGAGCAGTTCTTC
many	TRBV11-2	-	TRBJ1-1	CASRIYLSTEAFF	TGTGCCAGCAGAATATACCTGAGCACTGAAGCTTTCTTT
-	TRBV5-1	-	TRBJ2-7	CASSSDGSVSEQYF	TGCGCCAGCAGCTCAGACGGGTCAGTCTCCGAGCAGTACTTC
once	TRBV13	-	TRBJ2-7	CASRVRQAKYEQYF	TGTGCCAGCAGGGTACGCCAAGCTAAATACGAGCAGTACTTC
-	TRBV5-1	-	TRBJ2-7	CASRSDNSYEQYF	TGCGCCAGCAGATCGGACAACTCCTACGAGCAGTACTTC
once	TRBV7-9	TRBD2	TRBJ2-2	CASSFTSGSNAGELFF	TGTGCCAGCAGTTTCACTAGCGGGTCGAACGCCGGGGAGCTGTTTTTT
-	TRBV2	TRBD1	TRBJ1-3	CASSQQGLGNTIYF	TGTGCCAGCAGCCAACAGGGGTTAGGAAACACCATATATTTT
-	TRBV5-4	-	TRBJ1-6	CASSTDEENSPLHF	TGTGCCAGCAGCACCGACGAGGAGAATTCACCCCTCCACTTT
few	TRBV7-9	-	TRBJ1-1	CASSFSSSLNTEAFF	TGTGCCAGCAGCTTTTCGAGTTCACTGAACACTGAAGCTTTCTTT
once	TRBV28	TRBD1	TRBJ1-5	CASSYPTGVGQPQHF	TGTGCCAGCAGTTACCCGACAGGGGTGGGACAGCCCCAGCATTTT
-	TRBV2	-	TRBJ1-2	CASSITSGVYGYTF	TGTGCCAGCAGTATCACCTCGGGAGTCTATGGCTACACCTTC
-	TRBV19	-	TRBJ1-2	CASSIGQGNYGYTF	TGTGCCAGTAGTATCGGGCAGGGGAACTATGGCTACACCTTC
-	TRBV27	TRBD2	TRBJ2-1	CASSLSGGAVNEQFF	TGTGCCAGCAGTTTAAGCGGGGGGGCGGTTAATGAGCAGTTCTTC
-	TRBV5-1	TRBD1	TRBJ2-1	CASSLGTGYNEQFF	TGCGCCAGCAGCTTAGGGACAGGGTACAATGAGCAGTTCTTC
-	TRBV2	-	TRBJ2-7	CASSEGGRSYEQYF	TGTGCCAGCAGTGAAGGCGGTCGCTCCTACGAGCAGTACTTC
-	TRBV5-1	TRBD2	TRBJ2-7	CASNPSAGAIYEQYF	TGCGCCAGCAACCCCTCAGCGGGGGCAATCTACGAGCAGTACTTC
-	TRBV7-9	-	TRBJ1-4	CASSLAGSEKLFF	TGTGCCAGCAGCTTAGCGGGGAGCGAAAAACTGTTTTTT
once	TRBV28	-	TRBJ1-2	CASSLPPPRGYNYGYTF	TGTGCCAGCAGTTTACCCCCTCCAAGGGGATATAACTATGGCTACACCTTC
-	TRBV13	TRBD1	TRBJ1-1	CASSPRTGKDTEAFF	TGTGCCAGCAGCCCGCGGACAGGGAAGGACACTGAAGCTTTCTTT
-	TRBV28	-	TRBJ2-3	CASTAVPSTDTQYF	TGTGCCAGTACAGCGGTCCCGAGCACAGATACGCAGTATTTT
-	TRBV3-1/TRBV3-2	-	TRBJ2-7	CASSPGFTVSYEQYF	TGTGCCAGCAGCCCCGGTTTCACAGTCTCCTACGAGCAGTACTTC
-	TRBV28	-	TRBJ2-7	CASRFGNPERYEQYF	TGTGCCAGCAGGTTCGGGAACCCCGAGCGATACGAGCAGTACTTC
-	TRBV5-4	-	TRBJ2-5	CASSLGQVQETQYF	TGTGCCAGCAGCCTAGGACAAGTCCAAGAGACCCAGTACTTC
-	TRBV28	-	TRBJ1-5	CASSLPGAQRQPQHF	TGTGCCAGCAGTTTACCAGGGGCTCAGAGACAGCCCCAGCATTTT
once	TRBV24-1	TRBD2	TRBJ2-3	CATSDPTSGGFTDTQYF	TGTGCCACCAGTGACCCGACTAGCGGGGGGTTCACAGATACGCAGTATTTT
-	TRBV7-2	-	TRBJ1-4	CASSLYGSTNEKLFF	TGTGCCAGCAGCTTATACGGGTCAACTAATGAAAAACTGTTTTTT
once	TRBV24-1	TRBD1	TRBJ2-1	CATSDTTGWDNEQFF	TGTGCCACCAGTGACACGACAGGGTGGGACAATGAGCAGTTCTTC
-	TRBV19	-	TRBJ1-1	CASIGQPLMNTEAFF	TGTGCCAGTATAGGACAGCCACTCATGAACACTGAAGCTTTCTTT
-	TRBV18	TRBD1	TRBJ1-2	CASSLPGQGVDYGYTF	TGTGCCAGCTCACTCCCGGGACAGGGGGTGGATTATGGCTACACCTTC
few	TRBV5-1	-	TRBJ1-5	CASSWEGEGNQPQHF	TGCGCCAGCAGCTGGGAGGGGGAAGGCAATCAGCCCCAGCATTTT
few	TRBV5-4	-	TRBJ2-7	CASSLAQGSNSYEQYF	TGTGCCAGCAGCTTGGCCCAGGGATCAAACTCCTACGAGCAGTACTTC
-	TRBV5-1	-	TRBJ1-1	CASSPGTQNTEAFF	TGCGCCAGCAGCCCCGGGACACAGAACACTGAAGCTTTCTTT
-	TRBV18	-	TRBJ2-5	CASSALSQETQYF	TGTGCCAGCTCAGCCCTGAGCCAAGAGACCCAGTACTTC
few	TRBV7-9	TRBD1	TRBJ2-5	CASSLRTGLGETQYF	TGTGCCAGCAGCTTACGGACAGGGTTGGGAGAGACCCAGTACTTC
-	TRBV18	TRBD1	TRBJ2-7	CASSLLGTGFSYEQYF	TGTGCCAGCTCCCTCCTTGGGACAGGCTTCTCCTACGAGCAGTACTTC
-	TRBV4-1	TRBD1	TRBJ1-4	CASSQDSQGVWEKLFF	TGCGCCAGCAGCCAAGATTCTCAGGGGGTTTGGGAAAAACTGTTTTTT
-	TRBV2	TRBD1	TRBJ2-1	CASSTQDRGGHEQFF	TGTGCCAGCAGTACTCAGGACAGGGGTGGTCATGAGCAGTTCTTC